These T cell receptor beta chains were read from a single sample in a study of blood T cell repertoires in COVID-19. The data were produced by immunoSEQ multiplex PCR, yet TCRdb's version contains in-frame clones alone and is incomplete. This sample has about 190,000 clones, with 88% found just once. The sequenced sample was peripheral blood. The receptors originated from a middle-aged man with active or convalescent COVID-19. Both conserved end residues are part of each CDR3. The D gene is left open where the match is weak. Clone size is stated in some rows and not others, as once, few, many or a class when expanded.

d_gene: TRBD2; abundance: NA; v_gene: TRBV24-1; j_gene: TRBJ2-3; CDR3aa: CATSDTRPLAGVADTQYF; CDR3nt: TGTGCCACCAGTGACACCCGACCTCTAGCGGGAGTGGCAGATACGCAGTATTTT
d_gene: TRBD1; abundance: NA; v_gene: TRBV6-6; j_gene: TRBJ1-1; CDR3aa: CASRPRQGYAEAFF; CDR3nt: TGTGCCAGCAGACCACGACAGGGGTACGCTGAAGCTTTCTTT
d_gene: NA; abundance: NA; v_gene: TRBV19; j_gene: TRBJ1-5; CDR3aa: CASKGNAGGPGPQHF; CDR3nt: TGTGCCAGTAAGGGTAATGCGGGAGGGCCGGGGCCCCAGCATTTT
d_gene: NA; abundance: NA; v_gene: TRBV6-5; j_gene: TRBJ2-1; CDR3aa: CASSYGASKFF; CDR3nt: TGTGCCAGCAGTTACGGGGCCTCGAAGTTCTTC
d_gene: NA; abundance: few; v_gene: TRBV6-2/TRBV6-3; j_gene: TRBJ2-1; CDR3aa: CASSYGSGGGSYNEQFF; CDR3nt: TGTGCCAGCAGTTACGGGTCGGGAGGGGGCTCATACAATGAGCAGTTCTTC
d_gene: NA; abundance: NA; v_gene: TRBV7-3; j_gene: TRBJ1-3; CDR3aa: CASSLKGVDTIYF; CDR3nt: TGTGCCAGCAGCTTAAAAGGGGTAGACACCATATATTTT
d_gene: NA; abundance: few; v_gene: TRBV19; j_gene: TRBJ2-7; CDR3aa: CASSIRDEQYF; CDR3nt: TGTGCCAGTAGTATCCGTGACGAGCAGTACTTC
d_gene: NA; abundance: NA; v_gene: TRBV28; j_gene: TRBJ1-1; CDR3aa: CASSLGIAAEAFF; CDR3nt: TGTGCCAGCAGTTTGGGGATAGCGGCTGAAGCTTTCTTT
d_gene: TRBD2; abundance: NA; v_gene: TRBV28; j_gene: TRBJ2-3; CDR3aa: CASRGTSGRDPDTQYF; CDR3nt: TGTGCCAGCAGAGGAACTAGCGGGAGGGACCCAGATACGCAGTATTTT
d_gene: TRBD1; abundance: NA; v_gene: TRBV7-8; j_gene: TRBJ1-2; CDR3aa: CASSRQGSYGYTF; CDR3nt: TGTGCCAGCAGCCGACAGGGAAGCTATGGCTACACCTTC
d_gene: TRBD1; abundance: NA; v_gene: TRBV7-9; j_gene: TRBJ2-3; CDR3aa: CASSLDRGPSDTQYF; CDR3nt: TGTGCCAGCAGCCTAGACAGGGGGCCCTCCGATACGCAGTATTTT
d_gene: NA; abundance: NA; v_gene: TRBV12-5; j_gene: TRBJ2-5; CDR3aa: CASAGSRETQYF; CDR3nt: TGTGCTAGTGCAGGGTCCCGGGAGACCCAGTACTTC
d_gene: TRBD1; abundance: NA; v_gene: TRBV5-6; j_gene: TRBJ2-7; CDR3aa: CASSPNRGPYEQYF; CDR3nt: TGTGCCAGCAGCCCGAACAGGGGACCCTACGAGCAGTACTTC
d_gene: NA; abundance: NA; v_gene: TRBV5-1; j_gene: TRBJ2-3; CDR3aa: CASSLAPVSTDTQYF; CDR3nt: TGCGCCAGCAGCTTGGCCCCTGTTAGCACAGATACGCAGTATTTT
d_gene: TRBD1; abundance: NA; v_gene: TRBV5-5; j_gene: TRBJ1-5; CDR3aa: CASSLGGTASYSNQPQHF; CDR3nt: TGTGCCAGCAGCTTGGGGGGGACAGCCTCCTATAGCAATCAGCCCCAGCATTTT
d_gene: TRBD2; abundance: NA; v_gene: TRBV4-3; j_gene: TRBJ2-3; CDR3aa: CASSQDGLFGAGGPRNTDTQYF; CDR3nt: TGCGCCAGCAGCCAAGACGGTCTATTCGGAGCGGGGGGTCCTCGAAACACAGATACGCAGTATTTT
d_gene: NA; abundance: NA; v_gene: TRBV24-1; j_gene: TRBJ2-3; CDR3aa: CATSDYTDTQYF; CDR3nt: TGTGCCACCAGTGACTACACAGATACGCAGTATTTT
d_gene: TRBD2; abundance: once; v_gene: TRBV15; j_gene: TRBJ2-1; CDR3aa: CATSRDTSGGFEQFF; CDR3nt: TGTGCCACCAGCAGAGATACTAGCGGGGGGTTTGAGCAGTTCTTC
d_gene: TRBD1; abundance: few; v_gene: TRBV19; j_gene: TRBJ2-6; CDR3aa: CASRGQGFSGANVLTF; CDR3nt: TGTGCCAGCCGGGGACAGGGCTTCTCTGGGGCCAACGTCCTGACTTTC
d_gene: TRBD1; abundance: NA; v_gene: TRBV5-1; j_gene: TRBJ1-1; CDR3aa: CASSLEGQGLGTEAFF; CDR3nt: TGCGCCAGCAGCTTGGAAGGACAGGGATTGGGCACTGAAGCTTTCTTT
d_gene: NA; abundance: once; v_gene: TRBV2; j_gene: TRBJ1-2; CDR3aa: CASKASGNYGYTF; CDR3nt: TGTGCCAGCAAGGCCTCGGGGAACTATGGCTACACCTTC
d_gene: TRBD1; abundance: NA; v_gene: TRBV19; j_gene: TRBJ1-2; CDR3aa: CASRGTGLSNYGYTF; CDR3nt: TGTGCCAGCCGAGGGACAGGGTTGTCTAACTATGGCTACACCTTC
d_gene: NA; abundance: few; v_gene: TRBV3-1/TRBV3-2; j_gene: TRBJ1-1; CDR3aa: CASSPLPGDTEAFF; CDR3nt: TGTGCCAGCAGCCCCCTCCCGGGGGACACTGAAGCTTTCTTT
d_gene: NA; abundance: NA; v_gene: TRBV10-3; j_gene: TRBJ1-1; CDR3aa: CAISEFIQGGREAFF; CDR3nt: TGTGCCATCAGTGAGTTTATCCAGGGAGGTCGGGAAGCTTTCTTT